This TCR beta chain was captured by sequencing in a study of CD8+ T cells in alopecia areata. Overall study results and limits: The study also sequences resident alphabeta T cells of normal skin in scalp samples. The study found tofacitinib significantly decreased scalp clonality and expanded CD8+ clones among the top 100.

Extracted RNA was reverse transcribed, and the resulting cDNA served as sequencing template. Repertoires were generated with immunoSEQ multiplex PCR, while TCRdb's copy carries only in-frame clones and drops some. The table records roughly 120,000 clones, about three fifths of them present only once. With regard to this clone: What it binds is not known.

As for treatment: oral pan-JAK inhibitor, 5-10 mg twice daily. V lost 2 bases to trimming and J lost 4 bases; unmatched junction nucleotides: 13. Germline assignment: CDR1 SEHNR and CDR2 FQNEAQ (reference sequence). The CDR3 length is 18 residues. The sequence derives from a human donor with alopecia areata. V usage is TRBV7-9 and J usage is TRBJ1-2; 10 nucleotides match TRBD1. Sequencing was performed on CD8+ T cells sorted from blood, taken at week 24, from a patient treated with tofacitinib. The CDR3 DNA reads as TGTGCCAGCAGCTTAACGTCAGCCGGGACAGGGGAACCCTATGGCTACACCTTC. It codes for CASSLTSAGTGEPYGYTF.